One and the same sample provided the 14 T cell receptor beta chains below, sequenced in a study of shared clonotypes between healthy human individuals. Clones were read by immunoSEQ multiplex PCR, and TCRdb kept only the in-frame ones, dropping some. The sample lists 1,100,000 or so clones; approximately 78% were seen once. Sequenced material: memory CD4+ T cells from PBMCs. Noted subset: CD45RA-negative fraction. These receptors were collected from a man aged 18 to 30 in good health. Some clones in this sample may be carry-over from other donors' samples.

The gene calls are TRBV5-1 and TRBJ1-1; 8 positions agree with TRBD1. Germline loops: CDR1 SGHRS, CDR2 YFSETQ. Trimming took 4 bases from V and 10 from J; bases not matched to a gene: 6. This CDR3 is 12 amino acids long. The CDR3 here is CASSPGQGRAFF. The CDR3 DNA reads TGCGCCAGCAGCCCCGGACAGGGTAGAGCTTTCTTT.

The chain uses TRBV4-1 and TRBJ2-7; 9 nucleotides line up with TRBD1. This CDR3 comprises 15 residues. With V trimmed by 0 bases and J by 2 bases, 2 bases remained unmatched. CDR1 and CDR2 (germline): MGHRA, YSYEKL. The CDR3, as DNA: TGCGCCAGCAGCCAAGATAGGGACAGGGCCTACGAGCAGTACTTC. Protein: CASSQDRDRAYEQYF.

The rearrangement joins TRBV7-6 to TRBJ2-1, with TRBD2 identical over 11 bases. J gave up 7 bases and V 5 bases, and 7 bases lay outside the gene matches. The CDR3 totals 15 residues. The germline gives CDR1 SGHVS, CDR2 FNYEAQ. Written as DNA, the CDR3 is TGTGCCAGCAGCCCTATTAGCGGGAGGGGGAATGAGCAGTTCTTC. This translates into CASSPISGRGNEQFF. The whole variable domain, remainder taken from reference TRBV7-6 and TRBJ2-1, is GAGVSQSPRYKVTKRGQDVALRCDPISGHVSLYWYRQALGQGPEFLTYFNYEAQQDKSGLPNDRFSAERPEGSISTLTIQRTEQRDSAMYRCASSPISGRGNEQFFGPGTRLTVL.

The gene calls are TRBV4-1 and TRBJ1-5, with a tentative D call TRBD1 (5 bases). This CDR3 has 17 amino acids. V gave up 3 bases and J gave up 0 bases, with 15 bases separating them. Germline V gives CDR1 MGHRA, CDR2 YSYEKL. The CDR3: CASSQGRRVGSNQPQHF. CDR3 bases: TGCGCCAGCAGCCAGGGACGGAGAGTAGGTAGCAATCAGCCCCAGCATTTT.

The V call is TRBV20-1, the J call TRBJ2-1; D not resolved. CDR3 size: 11 residues. Trimming took off 4 bases at V and 6 bases at J, with 7 bases between the two ends. Germline V lookup: CDR1 DFQATT, CDR2 SNEGSKA (reference sequence). CDR3 region: CSAIDSNEQFF. CDR3 coding DNA: TGCAGTGCTATTGATAGCAATGAGCAGTTCTTC.

The chain combines TRBV14 with TRBJ2-7; 9 nucleotides match TRBD1. Germline-derived CDR1 and CDR2 are SGHDN and FVKESK. Trimming at V came to 2 bases and at J to 3 bases, leaving 5 bases not matched to a gene. The CDR3 totals 15 residues. The CDR3 DNA is TGTGCCAGCAGCCAAACCGGGACAGGGTTCTACGAGCAGTACTTC. This sequence encodes CASSQTGTGFYEQYF.

V is TRBV2 and J is TRBJ2-6, with TRBD1 as a possible D gene (6 bases). Trimming took 2 bases from V and 1 from J, leaving 15 bases between them. Germline V lookup: CDR1 SNHLY, CDR2 FYNNEI. The CDR3 totals 18 residues. CDR3 DNA: TGTGCCAGCAGTGAACGAGCAGGGGTCGGTTCTGGGGCCAACGTCCTGACTTTC. It encodes CASSERAGVGSGANVLTF.

This chain connects TRBV28 to TRBJ2-1; possible D gene TRBD1, 7 bases. V was shortened by 7 bases and J by 6 bases, with 22 bases between the two germline ends. Germline lookup yields CDR1 MDHEN and CDR2 SYDVKM. The CDR3 runs to 16 residues. The CDR3 spells CASTIGGLGLSNEQFF. The CDR3 bases are TGTGCCAGCACCATAGGGGGCCTAGGACTATCCAATGAGCAGTTCTTC.

This clone appeared a few times. The chain links TRBV11-2 to TRBJ1-1; D is undetermined. The CDR3 is made up of 13 amino acids. The ends were cut back, 6 bases at V and 0 bases at J, with 8 bases in the middle. The germline V gene encodes CDR1 SGHAT and CDR2 FQNNGV. The CDR3 DNA follows: TGTGCCAGCAGTCAAGGGATGAACACTGAAGCTTTCTTT. Residues: CASSQGMNTEAFF.

The V gene is TRBV5-8, the J gene TRBJ2-6; D uncertain. Trimming removed 4 bases at V and 0 bases at J, with 14 bases between. CDR1 is SGHTS, CDR2 YDEGEE, per germline. This CDR3 region has 17 residues. CDR3 DNA: TGTGCCAGCAGCCGATTGGCTCCCTACTCTGGGGCCAACGTCCTGACTTTC. Protein product: CASSRLAPYSGANVLTF.

This chain connects TRBV30 to TRBJ2-1, with TRBD2 matching over 8 bases. Losses at the gene ends were 2 bases for V and 0 bases for J; bases not matched to a gene: 9. This CDR3 contains 17 residues. The germline V gene has CDR1 GTSNPN and CDR2 SVGIG (reference sequence). The DNA of the CDR3 is TGTGCCTGGAGTCGACGCCAGGGACTAGGCTCCTACAATGAGCAGTTCTTC. It specifies CAWSRRQGLGSYNEQFF.

This clone has just one count. This rearrangement joins TRBV29-1 to TRBJ1-2; 7 bases map to TRBD1. V lost 6 bases, J lost 7 bases, and 11 bases stayed unmatched. Germline V CDR1 and CDR2: SQVTM, ANQGSEA. This CDR3 spans 13 amino acids. The CDR3, as DNA: TGCAGCGTGGACACCACAGGGGAGAGTGGCTACACCTTC. Its protein product is CSVDTTGESGYTF.

The V gene is TRBV23-1, the J gene TRBJ1-5; TRBD1 agrees at 9 bases. TRBV23-1 qualifies as an ORF whose function is uncertain. This CDR3 has 17 residues. V was clipped by 1 base and J by 4 bases; unmatched bases: 8. This CDR3 is CASSQFPGQGKNQPQHF. DNA for the CDR3: TGCGCCAGCAGTCAATTCCCCGGACAGGGGAAGAATCAGCCCCAGCATTTT.

The rearrangement links TRBV6-7 to TRBJ2-7; 15 bases align to TRBD2. TRBV6-7 is an open reading frame whose function is uncertain. The CDR3 spans 17 residues. Germline trimming cut 3 bases from V and 5 bases from J; bases unmatched to any gene: 8. CDR3 residues: CASSYPGLAGGAHEQYF. The CDR3 DNA reads as TGTGCCAGCAGTTATCCCGGACTAGCGGGAGGGGCCCACGAGCAGTACTTC.